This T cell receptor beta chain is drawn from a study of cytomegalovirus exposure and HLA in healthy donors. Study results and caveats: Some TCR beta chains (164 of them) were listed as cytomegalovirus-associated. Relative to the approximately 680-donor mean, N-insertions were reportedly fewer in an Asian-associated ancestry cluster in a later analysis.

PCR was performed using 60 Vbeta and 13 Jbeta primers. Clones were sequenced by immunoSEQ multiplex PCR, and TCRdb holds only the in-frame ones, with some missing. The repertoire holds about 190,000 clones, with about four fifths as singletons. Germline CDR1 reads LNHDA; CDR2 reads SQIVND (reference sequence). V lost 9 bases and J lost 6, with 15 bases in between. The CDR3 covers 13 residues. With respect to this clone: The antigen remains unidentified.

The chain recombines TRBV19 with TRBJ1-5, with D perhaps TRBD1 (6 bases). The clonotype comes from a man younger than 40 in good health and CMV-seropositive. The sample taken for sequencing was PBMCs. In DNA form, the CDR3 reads TGTGCCAGCACTAGACAGGATGGTCAGCCCCAGCATTTT. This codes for CASTRQDGQPQHF.